There are many counts of the clone carrying this T cell receptor beta chain. Its antigen is unidentified. V dropped 2 bases and J dropped 0 bases, with 11 bases sitting between them. CDR3 length: 15 amino acids. Germline lookup yields CDR1 MDHEN and CDR2 SYDVKM. The data are from a study of regulatory T cells in long-lasting Graves disease. The wider study: The antithyroid drugs taken by newly diagnosed Graves' patients had been used for under 3 months.

This sample's time point: newly diagnosed GD, antithyroid drugs for less than 3 months. PBMC RNA served as the TCR library source. Study-wide findings and caveats: Segments TRBV28, TRBJ1-2 and TRBJ2-5 showed preferential usage in persistent disease. Persistent Graves' disease cases displayed lower TCR diversity than newly diagnosed ones. Study was limited to peripheral blood, excluding thyroid tissue.

Arm-PCR of CDR3 regions with iRepertoire HTBI primers generated TCR beta libraries. TCRdb itself ran the multiplex PCR reads through MiXCR, one entry per CDR3 protein. The table shows hundreds of thousands of distinct CDR3 sequences, with 15% occurring only once. V is TRBV28 and J is TRBJ2-7; a weak D match, TRBD1 (5 bases). This receptor was obtained from a female donor with Graves disease. The material sequenced was peripheral blood mononuclear cells (PBMCs), taken at new diagnosis, from a patient treated with antithyroid drugs. The CDR3 here is CASSLDRTSSYEQYF. The CDR3 coding sequence is TGTGCCAGCAGTTTAGACAGAACGAGCTCCTACGAGCAGTACTTC.